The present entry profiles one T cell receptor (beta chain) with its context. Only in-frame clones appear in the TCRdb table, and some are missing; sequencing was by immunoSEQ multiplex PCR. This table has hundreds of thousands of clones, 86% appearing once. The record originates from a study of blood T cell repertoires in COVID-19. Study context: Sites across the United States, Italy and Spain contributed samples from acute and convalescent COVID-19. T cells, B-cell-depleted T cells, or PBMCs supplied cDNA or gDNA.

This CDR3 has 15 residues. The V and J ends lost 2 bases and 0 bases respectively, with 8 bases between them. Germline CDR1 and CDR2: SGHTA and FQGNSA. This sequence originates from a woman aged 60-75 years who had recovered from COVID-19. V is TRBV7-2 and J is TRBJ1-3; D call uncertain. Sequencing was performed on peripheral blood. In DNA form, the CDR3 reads TGTGCCAGCAGCTTATACATCCCCTCTGGAAACACCATATATTTT. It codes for CASSLYIPSGNTIYF. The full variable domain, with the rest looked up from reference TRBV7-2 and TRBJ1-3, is GAGVSQSPSNKVTEKGKDVELRCDPISGHTALYWYRQSLGQGLEFLIYFQGNSAPDKSGLPSDRFSAERTGGSVSTLTIQRTQQEDSAVYLCASSLYIPSGNTIYFGEGSWLTVV.